This paragraph covers one T cell receptor (beta chain) sequence. What it binds is unknown. Using the 5' RACE reads, TCRdb records one entry per CDR3 protein without DNA. The specimen's table records 350,000 to 500,000 distinct CDR3 sequences. This entry comes from a study of T cells expressing NK-cell markers. Overall study context: In the group of eight sequenced donors, seven were HCMV-seropositive and one was seronegative. Study-level findings and limits: More than five of the donors carried dominant NKG2C+ clonotypes that took up about 1.0-7.0% of their CD8+ T cells.

Germline V lookup: CDR1 LGHDT, CDR2 YNNKEL (reference sequence). The CDR3 covers 13 residues. This chain connects TRBV3-1 to TRBJ2-1. Sequenced sample: blood T cells: a sorted CD56 or NKG2C T cell subset, CD4+ or CD8+ T cells, or bulk PBMC T cells (not recorded which). The receptor was derived from a woman between 18 and 69 years old in good health. The chain's CDR3 is CASSREFSASQFF.